The entry that follows covers one TCR beta chain sequence. Antigen: not known. CDR1 is SEHNR, CDR2 FQNEAQ, per germline (reference sequence). The V gene lost 5 bases and the J gene lost 5 bases, with 15 bases spanning the gap. This CDR3 comprises 14 residues. The data stem from a study of STAT5B mutations in CD4+ large granular lymphocyte leukemia. Study-wide results and limits: Compared with healthy controls (2/35), patient top clones favored TRBV06 (8/27). Without putative leukemic clones, patient CD4-sorted repertoires remained more clonal than healthy CD4+ repertoires.

Healthy controls were blood donor buffy coats. Authors' methods: A productive frequency of 2.59 x 10-5 was the lowest detectable. Clones were read by immunoSEQ multiplex PCR, and TCRdb kept only the in-frame ones, dropping some. That table supplies the V and J calls and clone size; D and trimming were determined from the DNA. The sample records some 35,000 clones, more than 75% being singletons. This TCR came from a human donor in good health. The chain is built from TRBV7-9 and TRBJ2-5; D may be TRBD1 (6 bases). Source material: CD4+ T cells from blood buffy coats. CDR3 sequence (DNA): TGTGCCAGCAGCCGCGGACAGTTGTTTGAGACCCAGTACTTC. As protein: CASSRGQLFETQYF. Variable domain in full (rest from reference TRBV7-9 and TRBJ2-5): DTGVSQNPRHKITKRGQNVTFRCDPISEHNRLYWYRQTLGQGPEFLTYFQNEAQLEKSRLLSDRFSAERPKGSFSTLEIQRTEQGDSAMYLCASSRGQLFETQYFGPGTRLLVL.